The entry below describes one T cell receptor beta chain. These data belong to a study of blood T cell repertoires in COVID-19. Whole-study context: The study drew acute and convalescent COVID-19 samples from the United States, Italy and Spain. The cDNA or gDNA used as material had been derived from T cells, B-cell-depleted T cells, or PBMCs.

The germline gives CDR1 SGHDT, CDR2 YYEEEE. The CDR3 has 18 residues. J was trimmed by 0 bases and V by 3 bases; bases with no gene match: 13. Original processing methods: Estimated nucleated cell counts came from reference gene primer amplification. TCRdb keeps only in-frame clones here, not all; method: immunoSEQ multiplex PCR. That table gives V, J and clone size, and the DNA gave D and trimming. The sample contains approximately 130,000 clones, around 88% of which appear only once. Sequenced material: peripheral blood. The chain combines TRBV5-6 with TRBJ2-7; the match to TRBD2 covers 9 bases. The sequence was obtained from a woman aged 45 to 65 who had recovered from COVID-19. The CDR3 reads CASSYTIPASGNSYEQYF. The CDR3 DNA follows: TGTGCCAGCAGCTACACCATTCCGGCTAGCGGGAACTCCTACGAGCAGTACTTC.